This note documents a single TCR beta chain sequence. This receptor's antigen is unknown. In the germline V gene (reference sequence), CDR1 corresponds to SEHNR and CDR2 to FQNEAQ. Including the terminal cysteine and phenylalanine, the CDR3 comprises 14 residues. The record lacks a DNA sequence. Sequencing was carried out with a NextSeq 550. The Human TCR Profiling Kit (MiLaboratory) was used to make UMI-labeled 5' RACE TRB cDNA libraries. The full amount of extracted RNA was used for cDNA synthesis, and the full amount of resulting cDNA was used for PCR amplification. Libraries were prepared in parallel with an identical number of PCR cycles. Per the authors' processing: About 53,000 +/- 9,400 unique UMI-labeled TRB cDNA molecules per library were extracted with MIGEC and MiXCR, with at least two reads per UMI required. An average of roughly 40,000 +/- 10,000 functional in-frame TRB CDR3 nucleotide clonotypes without stop codons was found per library. Diversity metrics, including normalized Shannon-Wiener and Chao1, were computed in VDJtools after downsampling to 5000 UMI-labeled TRB molecules per sample. VDJtools was used to calculate clonotype-size-weighted physicochemical properties of the central five CDR3 residues, namely interaction energy, strength, volume and Kidera factor 4. TCRdb reprocessed the reads into one record per CDR3 protein sequence, lacking DNA. The V and J calls were determined by TCRdb, not by the authors. The table kept for this sample lists about 130,000 distinct CDR3 sequences. The ten largest make up approximately 0.3% of the sample.

For each CD8+ T cell subset, flow sorting was done in triplicate, and 300,000 or so cells per subset went directly into RLT lysis buffer. To keep memory contaminants out, a stringent definition of naive CD8+ T cells was applied: CD45RO-CCR7+CD27+CD95-. Standard density gradient centrifugation was used to isolate peripheral blood mononuclear cells from buffy coats. Naive CXCR3-negative and CXCR3-positive CD8+ T cells were flow-sorted using a FACSAria III. An RNeasy Mini Kit was used to extract total RNA from the sorted cells. These data come from a study of CXCR3-negative and CXCR3-positive naive CD8 T cells (dated by TCRdb to between 2018 and 2021). The study in broad terms: Approximately 140 million TRB reads were obtained in total, roughly 1.5 +/- 0.3 million reads per library. Naive subsets from about five donors and memory cells from 3 donors were included in the TRBV-TRBJ cluster analysis. Diversity and physicochemical repertoire analyses covered 10 to 11 donors pooled from two independent experiments. Overall results and qualifications from the work: Because surface CD5, which is linked to self-reactivity in mice, was comparable between the naive subsets, TCR interaction strength was also inferred from the physicochemical properties of TRB CDR3s. Similar TRBV-TRBJ usage was shown by naive CXCR3-negative and CXCR3-positive cells from the same donor, whereas distinct patterns were shown by memory cells. Because CXCR3 expression was partially decreased after cryopreservation, freshly isolated PBMCs were used for most assays. TRB CDR3s from CXCR3-positive naive cells showed higher hydrophobicity (lower Kidera factor 4), lower energy, and higher strength and volume indices than CXCR3-negative naive cells. Comparably high repertoire diversity was found in both naive subsets, whereas much lower repertoire diversity was found in memory CD8+ T cells.

The sample was naive CXCR3- CD8+ T cells from blood. What this sample's cell subset or site label stands for: CD45RO-CCR7+CD27+CD95- naive CD8+ T cells lacking CXCR3 (TNR3-). This chain is built from TRBV7-9 and TRBJ2-5. This TCR derives from a human donor in good health. Some clones in this sample may be carry-over from other donors' samples. The CDR3 amino acid sequence is: CASRDGLYQETQYF.